This T cell receptor beta chain comes out of a study of preoperative IRX-2 immunotherapy in early breast cancer. As to treatment: preoperative locoregional IRX-2 cytokine immunotherapy. This phase Ib study tested locoregional IRX-2 cytokine immunotherapy given before surgery. Profiled with immunoSEQ multiplex PCR; TCRdb holds only in-frame clones, not every one. Of some 99,000 clones detected, approximately 90% appear once; the ten largest clones hold around 2.1%. The germline V gene encodes CDR1 LNHDA and CDR2 SQIVND (reference sequence). The ends lost 5 bases at V and 0 bases at J; junction bases unmatched: 6. CDR3 length: 15 residues.

The gene calls are TRBV19 and TRBJ1-1; 7 nucleotides agree with TRBD1. The sample consisted of tumor tissue, taken after IRX-2 immunotherapy. The clonotype comes from a human donor with breast cancer. The CDR3 spells CASSPRQGLNTEAFF. In nucleotides, the CDR3 is TGTGCCAGTAGTCCCAGACAGGGACTGAACACTGAAGCTTTCTTT.